This entry is about one TCR beta chain. Its antigen is unidentified. The PCR made use of 60 Vbeta and 13 Jbeta primers. Some clones are missing from TCRdb's copy, which holds only in-frame ones; the method was immunoSEQ multiplex PCR. The repertoire holds under 100,000 clones, with around 78% as singletons. These data come from a study of cytomegalovirus exposure and HLA in healthy donors. Study-wide points: Overall, 164 TCR beta chains were annotated as cytomegalovirus-associated. A classifier reportedly called cytomegalovirus status with high sensitivity and specificity. The number of N-insertions in an Asian-associated ancestry cluster was reportedly below the 666-donor mean in a later analysis.

The germline gives CDR1 SEHNR, CDR2 FQNEAQ (reference sequence). CDR3 length: 14 residues. J gave up 6 bases and V 3 bases, and 5 bases lay outside the gene matches. V and J are TRBV7-9 and TRBJ2-3, with 8 bases that match TRBD2. The sequence came from a young man in good health and CMV-seropositive. The specimen sequenced was PBMCs. The chain's CDR3 is CASSFGGASDTQYF. DNA for the CDR3: TGTGCCAGCAGCTTCGGGGGGGCTTCTGATACGCAGTATTTT.